This T cell receptor (beta chain) was observed in a study of OX40 agonist ivuxolimab in advanced cancers. Overall study context: Prior checkpoint blockade (anti-PD-1, anti-PD-L1 or anti-CTLA-4) was permitted; less than 45% had it. Study-wide results and caveats: Partial responders at 0.1-3.0 mg/kg showed near-lowest clonal expansion.

Produced via immunoSEQ multiplex PCR; TCRdb's table is partial and in-frame only. The sample consists of about 54,000 clones, nearly 80% of them appearing once. Note on this clone: Its specificity is unknown.

The source was CD4+ or CD8+ T cells sorted from blood, collected in a trial of the OX40 agonist ivuxolimab. This clonotype originated in an adult with an advanced solid tumor such as melanoma, head and neck, liver or kidney cancer.

The CDR3 DNA follows: TGTGCCAGCAGTTACAGGAGCATGAGTGAAGCTTTCTTT. It encodes CASSYRSMSEAFF. V usage is TRBV6-5 and J usage is TRBJ1-1; D not resolved. Trimming stripped 2 bases from V and 7 bases from J, with 11 bases between. The germline V gene has CDR1 MNHEY and CDR2 SVGAGI. This CDR3 is built from 13 residues.